This is a list of T cell receptor beta chains from one sample in a study of Graves' ophthalmopathy and Graves' hyperthyroidism. One entry per CDR3 protein, called by TCRdb with MiXCR from the multiplex PCR reads. The repertoire holds under 350,000 distinct CDR3 sequences, with under 20% as singletons. Sequenced: peripheral blood. The receptors originated from an adult man with Graves' ophthalmopathy. CDR3s include the opening cysteine and the closing phenylalanine or tryptophan. Fields, in order: clone size, D gene, V gene, J gene, CDR3 protein, CDR3 DNA. The D gene is left open where the match is weak. Clone size, where shown, is once, few, many, or a class for clones that have expanded.

.,.,TRBV20-1,TRBJ2-5,CSAILAVLQETQYF,TGCAGTGCTATCTTAGCAGTGCTACAAGAGACCCAGTACTTC
many,TRBD1,TRBV14,TRBJ2-7,CASSSLQGKYEQYF,TGTGCCAGCAGCTCCCTACAGGGGAAATACGAGCAGTACTTC
.,.,TRBV7-9,TRBJ2-4,CASSELQGTKNIQYF,TGTGCCAGCAGCGAATTACAGGGGACTAAAAACATTCAGTACTTC
.,.,TRBV28,TRBJ2-7,CASSFDTEQYF,TGTGCCAGCAGTTTTGACACCGAGCAGTACTTC
many,.,TRBV30,TRBJ2-2,CAWSFDTSTGELFF,TGTGCCTGGAGTTTTGACACCAGCACCGGGGAGCTGTTTTTT
many,TRBD1,TRBV20-1,TRBJ2-7,CSATFGEGAAYEQYF,TGCAGTGCTACCTTCGGTGAGGGGGCCGCCTACGAGCAGTACTTC
many,.,TRBV20-1,TRBJ1-1,CSARDMGGRDTEAFF,TGCAGTGCTAGAGATATGGGGGGGCGGGACACTGAAGCTTTCTTT
.,.,TRBV6-1,TRBJ1-1,CASRRDRLNTEAFF,TGTGCCAGCAGGCGTGACAGATTGAACACTGAAGCTTTCTTT
.,.,TRBV6-1,TRBJ2-2,CASMEASIGSGELFF,TGTGCCAGCATGGAGGCGTCTATCGGTTCCGGGGAGCTGTTTTTT
many,.,TRBV6-5,TRBJ2-4,CTSSYSATGADIQYF,TGTACCAGCAGTTACTCGGCAACGGGGGCGGACATTCAGTACTTC
few,TRBD1,TRBV6-1,TRBJ2-4,CASRTQGAKNIQYF,TGTGCCAGCAGAACACAGGGGGCCAAAAACATTCAGTACTTC